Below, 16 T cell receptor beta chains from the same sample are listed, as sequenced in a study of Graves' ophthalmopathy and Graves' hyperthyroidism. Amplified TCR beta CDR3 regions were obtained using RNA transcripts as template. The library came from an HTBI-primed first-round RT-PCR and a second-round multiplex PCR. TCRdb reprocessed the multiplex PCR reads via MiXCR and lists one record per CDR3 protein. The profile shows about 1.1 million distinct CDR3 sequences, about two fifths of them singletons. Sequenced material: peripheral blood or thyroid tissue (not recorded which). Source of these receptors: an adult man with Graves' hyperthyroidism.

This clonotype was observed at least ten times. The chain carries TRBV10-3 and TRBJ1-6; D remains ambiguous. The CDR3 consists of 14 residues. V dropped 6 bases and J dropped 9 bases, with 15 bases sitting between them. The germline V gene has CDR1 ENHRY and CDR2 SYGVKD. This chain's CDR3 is CAIRESPLGSPLHF. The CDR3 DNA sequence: TGTGCCATCAGGGAGAGCCCGTTGGGTTCACCCCTCCACTTT.

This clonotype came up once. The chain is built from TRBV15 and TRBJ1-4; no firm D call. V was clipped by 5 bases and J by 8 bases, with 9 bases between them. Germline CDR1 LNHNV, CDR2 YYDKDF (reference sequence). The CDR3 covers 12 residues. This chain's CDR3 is CATSRQEEKLFF. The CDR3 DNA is TGTGCCACCAGCCGCCAGGAAGAAAAACTGTTTTTT.

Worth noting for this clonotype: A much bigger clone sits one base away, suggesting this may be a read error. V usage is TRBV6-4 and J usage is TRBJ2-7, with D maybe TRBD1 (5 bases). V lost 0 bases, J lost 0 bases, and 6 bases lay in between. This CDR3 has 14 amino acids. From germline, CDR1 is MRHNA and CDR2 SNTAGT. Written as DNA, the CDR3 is TGTGCCAGCAGTGACTCGACAGCCTCCTACGAGCAGTACTTC. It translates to CASSDSTASYEQYF.

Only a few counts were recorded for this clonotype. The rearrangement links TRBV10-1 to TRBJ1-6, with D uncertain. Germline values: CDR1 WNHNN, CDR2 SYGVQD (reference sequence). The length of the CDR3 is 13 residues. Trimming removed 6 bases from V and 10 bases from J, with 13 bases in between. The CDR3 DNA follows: TGCGCCAGCAGCGGATCCCTAAAATCACCCCTCCACTTT. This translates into CASSGSLKSPLHF.

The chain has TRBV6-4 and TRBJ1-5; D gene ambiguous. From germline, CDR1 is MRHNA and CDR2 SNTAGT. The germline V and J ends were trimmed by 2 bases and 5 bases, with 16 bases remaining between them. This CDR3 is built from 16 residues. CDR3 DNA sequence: TGTGCCAGCAGTGACGGGTCGCAACCGGTGGATCAGCCCCAGCATTTT. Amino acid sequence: CASSDGSQPVDQPQHF.

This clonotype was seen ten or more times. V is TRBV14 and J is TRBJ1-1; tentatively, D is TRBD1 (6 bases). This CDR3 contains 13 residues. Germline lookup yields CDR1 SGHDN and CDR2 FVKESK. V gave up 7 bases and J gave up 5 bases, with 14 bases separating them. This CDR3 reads CASKLQGSTEAFF. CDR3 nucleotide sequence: TGTGCCAGCAAGCTACAGGGAAGTACTGAAGCTTTCTTT.

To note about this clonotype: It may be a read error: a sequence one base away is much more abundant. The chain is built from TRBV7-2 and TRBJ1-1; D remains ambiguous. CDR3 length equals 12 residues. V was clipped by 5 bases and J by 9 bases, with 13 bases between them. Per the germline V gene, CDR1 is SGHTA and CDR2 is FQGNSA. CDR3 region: CASSPGVFKAFF. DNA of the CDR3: TGTGCCAGCAGCCCTGGGGTATTTAAAGCTTTCTTT.

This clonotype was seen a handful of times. The CDR3 DNA reads as TGTGCCAGTGAAAACCTAGGCACCGGGGAGCTGTTTTTT. Translating gives CASENLGTGELFF. This chain joins TRBV19 and TRBJ2-2; D is ambiguous. This CDR3 comprises 13 residues. Between the trimmed V and J ends, which lost 8 bases and 4 bases, there was a span of 11 bases. The germline V gene encodes CDR1 LNHDA and CDR2 SQIVND (reference sequence).

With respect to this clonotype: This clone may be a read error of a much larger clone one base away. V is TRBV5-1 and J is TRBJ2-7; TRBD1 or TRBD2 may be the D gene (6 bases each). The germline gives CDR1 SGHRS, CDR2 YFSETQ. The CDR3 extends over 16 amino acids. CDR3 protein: CAGSLGGGPTSYEQYF. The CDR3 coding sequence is TGCGCCGGCAGCTTGGGTGGGGGGCCCACCTCCTACGAGCAGTACTTC.

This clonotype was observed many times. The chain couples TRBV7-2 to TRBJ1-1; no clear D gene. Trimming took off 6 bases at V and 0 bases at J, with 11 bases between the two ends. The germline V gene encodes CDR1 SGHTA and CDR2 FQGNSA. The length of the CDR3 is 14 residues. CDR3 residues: CASRIQSMNTEAFF. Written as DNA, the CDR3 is TGTGCCAGCAGAATACAGAGCATGAACACTGAAGCTTTCTTT. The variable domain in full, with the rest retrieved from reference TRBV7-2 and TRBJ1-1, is GAGVSQSPSNKVTEKGKDVELRCDPISGHTALYWYRQSLGQGLEFLIYFQGNSAPDKSGLPSDRFSAERTGGSVSTLTIQRTQQEDSAVYLCASRIQSMNTEAFFGQGTRLTVV.

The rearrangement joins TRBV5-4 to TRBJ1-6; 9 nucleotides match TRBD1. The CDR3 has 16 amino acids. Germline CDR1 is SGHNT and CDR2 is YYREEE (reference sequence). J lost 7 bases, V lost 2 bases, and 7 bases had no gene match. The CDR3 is CASSFRDREMNSPLHF. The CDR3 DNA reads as TGTGCCAGCAGCTTCCGGGACAGGGAAATGAATTCACCCCTCCACTTT.

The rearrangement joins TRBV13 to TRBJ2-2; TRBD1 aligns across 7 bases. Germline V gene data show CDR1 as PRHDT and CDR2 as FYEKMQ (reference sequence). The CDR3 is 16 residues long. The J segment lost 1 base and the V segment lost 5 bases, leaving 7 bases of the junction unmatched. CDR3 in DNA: TGTGCCAGCAGCGACACGGACAGGTTGAACACCGGGGAGCTGTTTTTT. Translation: CASSDTDRLNTGELFF.

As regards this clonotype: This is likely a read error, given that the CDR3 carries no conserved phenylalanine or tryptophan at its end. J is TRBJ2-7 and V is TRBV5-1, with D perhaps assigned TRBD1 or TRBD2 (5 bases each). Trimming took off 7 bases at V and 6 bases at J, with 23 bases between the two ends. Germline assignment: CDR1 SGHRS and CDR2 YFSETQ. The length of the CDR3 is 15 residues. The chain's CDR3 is CASGTLGRGSVEQYL. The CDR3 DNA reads TGCGCCAGCGGCACCTTGGGACGGGGCTCTGTCGAGCAGTACCTC.

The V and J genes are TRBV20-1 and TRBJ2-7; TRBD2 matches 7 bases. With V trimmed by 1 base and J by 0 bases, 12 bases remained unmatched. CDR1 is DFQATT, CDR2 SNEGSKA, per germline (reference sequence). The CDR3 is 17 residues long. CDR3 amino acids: CSARVKAAGRSSYEQYF. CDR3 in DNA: TGCAGTGCTAGAGTCAAGGCAGCGGGGAGAAGCTCCTACGAGCAGTACTTC.

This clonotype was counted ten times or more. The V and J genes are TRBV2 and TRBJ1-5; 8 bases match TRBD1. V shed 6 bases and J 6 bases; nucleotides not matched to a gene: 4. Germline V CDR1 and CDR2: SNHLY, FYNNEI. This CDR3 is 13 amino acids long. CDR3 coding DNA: TGTGCCAGCAGAGAGACAGGGGTTCAGCCCCAGCATTTT. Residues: CASRETGVQPQHF.

CDR3 sequence: CASSFGSSNEKLFF. The CDR3 coding sequence is TGTGCCAGCAGCTTTGGCAGCAGTAATGAAAAACTGTTTTTT. V gene TRBV7-9 combines with J gene TRBJ1-4; D uncertain. Trimming cost V 3 bases and J 4 bases, with 9 bases left between them. CDR1 and CDR2 from the germline V gene are SEHNR and FQNEAQ (reference sequence). The CDR3 length is 14 residues.